This T cell receptor (beta chain) was documented in a study of human T cells and chemical hapten exposure. Study as a whole: Patients, mostly women, had alopecia areata, alopecia totalis or alopecia universalis. Study observations and caveats: Unchanged with DPC sensitization were TCRs above 1 in 1000 frequency.

Time point meaning: patch test 2, 6 weeks after DPC sensitization. Treatment meaning: therapeutic diphenylcyclopropenone sensitization with weekly scalp DPC. The library tagged individual cDNA molecules with unique molecular identifiers. TCRdb re-analysed the RACE reads in MiXCR, keeping a single row per CDR3 protein. The sample carries hundreds of thousands of distinct CDR3 sequences, over 6% recorded once. The CDR3 covers 13 residues. The V gene's germline CDR1 is SGHTA and CDR2 FQGNSA. V was shortened by 2 bases and J by 6 bases, with 10 bases between the two germline ends. This clonotype was counted only a few times. Its antigen is still unknown.

J is TRBJ1-1 and V is TRBV7-2; no clear D. The material was whole blood, obtained in connection with sensitization to the hapten diphenylcyclopropenone (DPC). The TCR was taken from a woman younger than 30 with alopecia areata. Some clones in this sample may be carry-over from other donors' samples. The CDR3 nucleotides read TGTGCCAGCAGCTTATTGGGGAGCTCTGAAGCTTTCTTT. It translates to CASSLLGSSEAFF.